Presented here are 5 T cell receptor beta chains from one specimen sequenced in a study of blood T cells in healthy people across ages. A second roughly 7 to 12 cycle PCR used barcoded and J-beta primers. Via MiXCR, TCRdb re-called the 5' RACE reads, giving one row per CDR3 protein. Of hundreds of thousands of distinct CDR3 sequences listed, 29% are singletons. The sequenced sample consisted of blood. Receptor source: an elderly woman in good health.

The V gene is TRBV18, the J gene TRBJ1-1; D gene unclear. Germline assignment: CDR1 KGHSH and CDR2 LQKENI. The CDR3 extends over 12 amino acids. Trimming took 5 bases from V and 3 from J, leaving 7 bases between them. This CDR3 reads CASSSIDTEAFF. CDR3 in DNA: TGTGCCAGCTCATCAATAGACACTGAAGCTTTCTTT. Drawing the rest from reference TRBV18 and TRBJ1-1, the complete variable domain is NAGVMQNPRHLVRRRGQEARLRCSPMKGHSHVYWYRQLPEEGLKFMVYLQKENIIDESGMPKERFSAEFPKEGPSILRIQQVVRGDSAAYFCASSSIDTEAFFGQGTRLTVV.

V is TRBV29-1 and J is TRBJ1-2; maybe TRBD1 (5 bases). CDR3 length: 11 residues. V was cut by 6 bases and J by 7 bases, with 12 bases left in between. The V gene's germline CDR1 is SQVTM and CDR2 ANQGSEA. The CDR3 nucleotides are TGCAGCGTGGAGGGGACGGGTGGCTACACCTTC. Its protein is CSVEGTGGYTF. Full variable domain (missing parts from reference TRBV29-1 and TRBJ1-2): SAVISQKPSRDICQRGTSLTIQCQVDSQVTMMFWYRQQPGQSLTLIATANQGSEATYESGFVIDKFPISRPNLTFSTLTVSNMSPEDSSIYLCSVEGTGGYTFGSGTRLTVV.

The table lists this clonotype with many counts. This rearrangement joins TRBV7-2 to TRBJ2-2; 13 nucleotides line up with TRBD2. Trimming at V came to 0 bases and at J to 15 bases, leaving 7 bases not matched to a gene. In germline, CDR1 is SGHTA, CDR2 FQGNSA. The CDR3 has 15 residues. CDR3 residues: CASSLATSTSGGLFF. For the CDR3, the DNA is TGTGCCAGCAGCTTAGCGACCTCGACTAGCGGGGGGTTGTTTTTT.

This clonotype occurred many times. The rearrangement uses TRBV20-1 and TRBJ2-5; D ambiguous. Germline CDR1 and CDR2: DFQATT and SNEGSKA (reference sequence). The CDR3 totals 10 residues. Between the trimmed V and J ends, which lost 3 bases and 4 bases, there was a span of 3 bases. The CDR3 loop is CSASPETQYF. CDR3 coding DNA: TGCAGTGCTAGTCCAGAGACCCAGTACTTC.

V is TRBV5-5 and J is TRBJ1-5; perhaps TRBD1 as D (5 bases). Germline CDR1 is SGHKS and CDR2 is YYEKEE (reference sequence). This CDR3 has 15 amino acids. The V end was cut by 4 bases, the J end by 5 bases, with 16 bases between. The CDR3 DNA sequence: TGTGCCAGCAGCGTTGGGACGGAGGAGGATCAGCCCCAGCATTTT. Its translation is CASSVGTEEDQPQHF.